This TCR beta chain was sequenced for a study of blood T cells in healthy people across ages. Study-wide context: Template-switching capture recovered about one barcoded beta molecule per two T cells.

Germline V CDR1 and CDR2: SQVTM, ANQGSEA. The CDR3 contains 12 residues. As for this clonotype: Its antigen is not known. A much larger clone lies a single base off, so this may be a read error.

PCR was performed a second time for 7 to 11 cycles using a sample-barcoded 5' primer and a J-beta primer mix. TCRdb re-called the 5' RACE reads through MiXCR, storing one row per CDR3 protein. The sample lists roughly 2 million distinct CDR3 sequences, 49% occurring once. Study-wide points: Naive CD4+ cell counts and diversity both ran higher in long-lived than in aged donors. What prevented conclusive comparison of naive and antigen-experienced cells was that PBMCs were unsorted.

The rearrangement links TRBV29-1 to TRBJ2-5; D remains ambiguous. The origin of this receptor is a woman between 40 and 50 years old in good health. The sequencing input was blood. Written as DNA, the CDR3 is TGCAGCATTGAAGGTCTATCAGAGACCCAGTACTTC. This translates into CSIEGLSETQYF. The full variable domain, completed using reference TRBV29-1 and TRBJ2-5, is SAVISQKPSRDICQRGTSLTIQCQVDSQVTMMFWYRQQPGQSLTLIATANQGSEATYESGFVIDKFPISRPNLTFSTLTVSNMSPEDSSIYLCSIEGLSETQYFGPGTRLLVL.